The text below deals with one T cell receptor beta chain. This clone has just one count. Its antigen remains undetermined. The record has no base qualities; no much larger clone is one base away. This sample was taken from a study of shared clonotypes between healthy human individuals (dated by TCRdb to 2020 to 2022). In the study overall: Three men and two women, aged 18 to 49 years, made up the cohort. Per donor, three plates each were used for CD4 naive and CD4 memory, two for CD8 naive, and one for CD8 memory. To estimate repertoire size and how much clonotype sharing occurs between individuals, the study deeply sequenced the blood TCR repertoires of roughly 5 healthy adults. To increase sequencing depth and limit assay-specific biases, TCR repertoire library preparation and sequencing were carried out by different laboratories using diverse techniques. Between about 0.8 and 8.9 billion PBMCs per donor were obtained by leukapheresis.

The germline V gene sets CDR1 to SGHRS and CDR2 to YFSETQ. V is shortened by 5 bases, J by 2 bases, and the region joining them spans 11 bases. From the cysteine up to the phenylalanine, the CDR3 has a length of 13 residues. Of the read, only the CDR3 DNA is kept; its 39 bases are in frame from base 1. Overall study results and their limits: Incomplete sequencing was indicated by rarefaction of sorted-subset datasets, despite the large sequencing depth. Compared with non-shared clonotypes, clonotypes shared by all four sorted-subset donors had higher generation probabilities. Pairwise subsampling indicated that sequencing depth was expected to affect the degree of clonotype sharing among donors. Sharing across a few donors was observed for approximately 5% of naive CD4, over 3% of naive CD8, around 2.5% of memory CD4, and roughly 0.4% of memory CD8 clonotypes. Only blood was sampled, and tissue TCR repertoires likely differ from those in blood. Because the study included a small number of donors, the genetic and exposure-history diversity represented was limited. Estimated clonotype richness was generally larger for naive than for memory subsets.

CD8 naive samples were obtained by positive selection for CCR7 among CD45RO-negative cells, yielding a CD45RA+CCR7+ population from which TemRA cells were excluded. The donors were healthy, HIV-negative adults with no recently reported acute infections or vaccinations. Every donor was a Caucasian adult living in Nashville, Tennessee, USA. After blood collection by leukapheresis, PBMCs were isolated using Ficoll-Histopaque density gradient centrifugation and then cryopreserved in the vapor phase of liquid nitrogen. Analytical flow cytometry was used to check the purity and quantity of every magnetically sorted T cell population. Genomic DNA was isolated from each sorted fraction and quantified by UV absorbance on a Nanodrop 2000c. TCR CDR3 regions were amplified from genomic DNA by multiplex PCR using the deep immunoSEQ assay. Extracted genomic DNA from each cell subset was distributed evenly across all wells of several immunoSEQ 96-well plates, and each plate was treated as a replicate. For sorted subsets, each replicate PCR was loaded with 200 ng genomic DNA, equivalent to 30,000 or so T cell genomes. Purified libraries were quantified with a Qubit 3.0 fluorometer, sized on a Bioanalyzer 2100, and re-quantified with the KAPA Library Quantification kit. Every immunoSEQ 96-well plate was sequenced on a separate single-read 150-cycle Illumina NextSeq 550 flow cell. The authors' analysis ran thus. Because the immunoSEQ output included only junctional sequences and no quality scores, the filtering could not be the same as the filtering used for full-length reads. To assign V/J genes and CDR3, sequences were annotated against IMGT germline references using PyIR, a Python wrapper for IgBLAST v1.9. Any read was removed if the V/J assignment was weak (E-value above 1e-6), the CDR3 was missing, or the read contained stop codons, out-of-frame junctions, or ambiguous translated residues. A V3J clonotype was defined by an identical inferred V gene, J gene, and CDR3 amino acid sequence. Percentage overlap between repertoires was computed as shared unique clonotypes divided by the size of the smaller repertoire. RTK rarefaction, the Chao1 estimator, and Recon v2.1 estimates of unobserved clonotypes were used to assess repertoire richness. For all TCRbeta clonotypes obtained by the gDNA method from a few donors, generation probabilities were computed with OLGA. In TCRdb, the immuneACCESS table is reduced to in-frame sequences with V and J assigned. These tables do not hold every clone; where another copy was compared, an unresolved V gene accounts for under half, and the others remain unexplained. V and J calls and clone size are given by that table; D and trimming were obtained from the DNA. The sample table lists under 2,000,000 clones, approximately 95% of them with a count of one. The leading ten clones occupy 1.2% of the sample.

The sequenced sample was naive CD8+ T cells sorted from blood. The label giving this sample's cell subset or site can be read as: CD45RA+CCR7+. The receptor chain draws on TRBV5-1 and TRBJ2-7, with no D gene named confidently. This TCR came from a man in his late teens or twenties in good health. The DNA is as follows: TGCGCCAGCAGATTAGGCGCTCCCTACGAGCAGTACTTC. Its protein reads: CASRLGAPYEQYF. The CDR3 plus the reference TRBV5-1 and TRBJ2-7 genes for the other parts give the full variable domain: KAGVTQTPRYLIKTRGQQVTLSCSPISGHRSVSWYQQTPGQGLQFLFEYFSETQRNKGNFPGRFSGRQFSNSRSEMNVSTLELGDSALYLCASRLGAPYEQYFGPGTRLTVT.